This passage covers 25 T cell receptor beta chains from one sample sequenced in a study of T cells in Graves' hyperthyroidism and ophthalmopathy. Amplified regions were TCR beta CDR3 sequences from RNA transcripts. Initially, a first-round RT-PCR of the TCR CDR3 employed the HTBI primer set. TCRdb ran MiXCR on the multiplex PCR reads and lists one entry per CDR3 protein. This sample has 350,000 to 450,000 distinct CDR3 sequences, with around an eighth found just once. The sequenced sample consisted of blood. The receptor set was obtained from a man aged 45-65 years with Graves' ophthalmopathy.

This clonotype was picked up many times. J is TRBJ2-3 and V is TRBV6-5, with TRBD2 matching over 10 bases. The CDR3 totals 17 residues. Trimming at V came to 2 bases and at J to 5 bases, leaving 10 bases not matched to a gene. In germline, CDR1 is MNHEY, CDR2 SVGAGI. CDR3 nucleotides: TGTGCCAGCAGTTACAGTCCCTCTAGCGGGAGTGGAGATACGCAGTATTTT. Protein product: CASSYSPSSGSGDTQYF.

This clonotype has more than one count but fewer than ten. This chain joins TRBV5-5 and TRBJ2-7, with a weak D call TRBD1 (6 bases). The germline V gene has CDR1 SGHKS and CDR2 YYEKEE (reference sequence). The V and J ends lost 1 base and 1 base respectively, with 12 bases between them. The CDR3 has 15 residues. This chain's CDR3 is CASSLSGQLSYEQYF. CDR3 nucleotide sequence: TGTGCCAGCAGCTTGAGTGGACAGCTATCCTACGAGCAGTACTTC.

This chain links TRBV20-1 with TRBJ2-1, with a possible D match to TRBD2 (6 bases). Germline V gene data show CDR1 as DFQATT and CDR2 as SNEGSKA (reference sequence). The V and J ends lost 0 bases and 7 bases respectively, with 16 bases between them. The CDR3 length is 15 residues. Here the CDR3 reads CSARDLRGVGNEQFF. Written as DNA, the CDR3 is TGCAGTGCTAGAGATCTTCGCGGGGTTGGGAATGAGCAGTTCTTC.

This clonotype was counted many times. The J gene is TRBJ1-5, the V gene TRBV20-1; D uncertain. The V gene lost 1 base and the J gene lost 3 bases, with 4 bases spanning the gap. The length of the CDR3 is 12 residues. The germline V gene encodes CDR1 DFQATT and CDR2 SNEGSKA (reference sequence). The CDR3 loop reads CSARVANQPQHF. For the CDR3, the DNA is TGCAGTGCTAGAGTCGCCAATCAGCCCCAGCATTTT.

The chain has TRBV6-4 and TRBJ2-3; 7 bases align to TRBD2. V shed 0 bases and J 4 bases; nucleotides not matched to a gene: 4. The CDR3 contains 15 residues. Germline CDR1 is MRHNA and CDR2 is SNTAGT. The DNA for the CDR3 is TGTGCCAGCAGTGACTCGGCGGGAGAGGCAGATACGCAGTATTTT. It encodes CASSDSAGEADTQYF.

This clonotype was found a few times. The chain carries TRBV5-6 and TRBJ1-1; D gene uncertain. Per germline, CDR1 SGHDT and CDR2 YYEEEE. The CDR3 consists of 16 residues. The V and J ends lost 2 bases and 1 base respectively, with 15 bases between them. The CDR3 sequence is CASSFFYKGWNTEAFF. The DNA for the CDR3 is TGTGCCAGCAGCTTCTTTTACAAGGGATGGAACACTGAAGCTTTCTTT.

This clonotype was counted many times. The chain recombines TRBV3-1 with TRBJ1-1; TRBD1 agrees at 7 bases. J lost 4 bases, V lost 6 bases, and 8 bases had no gene match. The CDR3 has 14 residues. Germline V CDR1 and CDR2: LGHDT, YNNKEL (reference sequence). The CDR3 sequence is CASSRRGTGTEAFF. The CDR3 DNA is TGTGCCAGCAGTCGCAGGGGGACCGGCACTGAAGCTTTCTTT.

This clonotype occurred many times. This rearrangement joins TRBV27 to TRBJ1-1, with D perhaps matching TRBD1 (6 bases). Germline V lookup: CDR1 MNHEY, CDR2 SMNVEV (reference sequence). V was pared by 2 bases and J by 3 bases, with 10 bases between. This CDR3 spans 14 amino acids. The CDR3 coding sequence is TGTGCCAGCAGTTTAGACAGGCGGTACACTGAAGCTTTCTTT. It yields the protein CASSLDRRYTEAFF.

The chain links TRBV7-3 to TRBJ2-5; TRBD2 matches at 9 bases. The CDR3 covers 16 residues. Germline CDR1 SGHTA, CDR2 FQGTGA. Trimming cost V 2 bases and J 5 bases; bases outside gene matches: 9. CDR3 sequence reads: CASSLLGLAGSETQYF. The CDR3 region has the DNA TGTGCCAGCAGCTTATTGGGCCTAGCGGGATCGGAGACCCAGTACTTC.

This clonotype was seen at least ten times. The V and J genes are TRBV20-1 and TRBJ2-5; 8 bases line up with TRBD2. Unmatched junction bases numbered 9, after V lost 1 base and J lost 5 bases. CDR3 length: 15 residues. Looked up from germline, CDR1 is DFQATT and CDR2 is SNEGSKA (reference sequence). CDR3 in DNA: TGCAGTGCTAGAGGGAGAGCGGGAGTCGGGGAGACCCAGTACTTC. The encoded protein is CSARGRAGVGETQYF.

This clonotype showed up many times. A read error may account for a junction end that differs from germline. V and J are TRBV5-1 and TRBJ2-5; D is unresolved. Per germline, CDR1 SGHRS and CDR2 YFSETQ. The CDR3 has 10 amino acids. The CDR3 reads CASSGETQYF. For the CDR3, the DNA is TGTGCCAGCAGTGGGGAGACCCAGTACTTC.

This clonotype was observed a handful of times. The chain combines TRBV9 with TRBJ1-2; D might be TRBD1 (6 bases). CDR3 length equals 14 residues. The V gene lost 0 bases and the J gene lost 8 bases, with 14 bases spanning the gap. Germline CDR1 and CDR2: SGDLS and YYNGEE. CDR3 residues: CASSVDGTRRGYTF. In DNA, the CDR3 is TGTGCCAGCAGCGTAGATGGGACACGACGAGGCTACACCTTC. Based on the CDR3 plus reference TRBV9 and TRBJ1-2, the full variable domain is DSGVTQTPKHLITATGQRVTLRCSPRSGDLSVYWYQQSLDQGLQFLIQYYNGEERAKGNILERFSAQQFPDLHSELNLSSLELGDSALYFCASSVDGTRRGYTFGSGTRLTVV.

In the case of this clonotype: One base away lies a much larger clone, so this may be a sequencing read error. The rearrangement links TRBV11-2 to TRBJ2-5, with no clear D. In germline, CDR1 is SGHAT, CDR2 FQNNGV. The CDR3 has 13 amino acids. The CDR3 region is CASNLETREAQYF. The CDR3 DNA reads TGTGCCAGCAACTTAGAAACAAGAGAGGCCCAGTACTTC.

This chain's CDR3 is CASSLGPGLAGHTYEQYF. The CDR3 nucleotides are TGTGCCAGCAGCTTAGGGCCGGGACTAGCGGGGCACACCTACGAGCAGTACTTC. J is TRBJ2-7 and V is TRBV7-9, with 13 bases matching TRBD2. Germline CDR1 SEHNR, CDR2 FQNEAQ (reference sequence). This CDR3 has 18 amino acids. The trim removed 1 base at V and 2 bases at J, leaving 8 bases unmatched.

Comment on this clonotype: This may be a read error, as it is one base from a much larger clone. The rearrangement uses TRBV5-1 and TRBJ2-1, with 13 bases aligning to TRBD2. V gave up 0 bases and J gave up 8 bases; unmatched junction bases: 2. The germline V gene has CDR1 SGHRS and CDR2 YFSETQ. The CDR3 runs to 15 residues. CDR3 bases: TGCGCCAGCAGCTTGGGGACTAGCGGGGGTGATGAGCAGTTCTTC. The encoded protein is CASSLGTSGGDEQFF.

This clonotype came up many times. The chain is built from TRBV10-3 and TRBJ2-1; D not certain. Germline V gene sequence: CDR1 ENHRY, CDR2 SYGVKD. The CDR3 extends over 15 amino acids. Trimming removed 5 bases at V and 0 bases at J, with 11 bases between. The CDR3 spells CAISNAGSSYNEQFF. The CDR3 coding sequence is TGTGCCATCAGTAATGCCGGCAGCTCCTACAATGAGCAGTTCTTC.

This clonotype showed up just a few times. The chain recombines TRBV10-3 with TRBJ1-2; D is unresolved. CDR3 length equals 14 residues. Germline V lookup: CDR1 ENHRY, CDR2 SYGVKD. V was cut by 11 bases and J by 3 bases, with 19 bases left in between. The CDR3 nucleotides read TGTGCCTCCCAGAGGGTCGTCGGCTACTATGGCTACACCTTC. Its protein product is CASQRVVGYYGYTF.

This clonotype came up many times. The chain combines TRBV28 with TRBJ2-7; 8 bases map to TRBD1. Trimming cost V 3 bases and J 0 bases; bases outside gene matches: 7. The CDR3 length is 16 residues. Germline CDR1 reads MDHEN; CDR2 reads SYDVKM. The CDR3 is CASSFFGQGPSYEQYF. Here the CDR3 DNA reads TGTGCCAGCAGTTTTTTTGGACAGGGCCCCTCCTACGAGCAGTACTTC.

The chain carries TRBV29-1 and TRBJ2-3; 10 nucleotides align to TRBD2. Germline loops: CDR1 SQVTM, CDR2 ANQGSEA. V lost 2 bases to trimming and J lost 2 bases; unmatched junction nucleotides: 10. The CDR3 is made up of 17 amino acids. The DNA for the CDR3 is TGCAGCGTTGAATCTGTTTTACTAGCGGGAACCACAGATACGCAGTATTTT. Amino acids: CSVESVLLAGTTDTQYF.

This clonotype was found many times. The chain uses TRBV5-1 and TRBJ2-3; TRBD2 matches at 7 bases. Trimming at V came to 0 bases and at J to 11 bases, leaving 12 bases not matched to a gene. The CDR3 has 15 amino acids. Germline V gene sequence: CDR1 SGHRS, CDR2 YFSETQ. CDR3 sequence (DNA): TGCGCCAGCAGCTTGGCGGCGGGAGTATTATTTTTGCAGTATTTT. Protein product: CASSLAAGVLFLQYF.

This clonotype showed up many times. J is TRBJ2-3 and V is TRBV28, with 8 bases identical to TRBD2. The CDR3 runs 16 residues. Germline V gives CDR1 MDHEN, CDR2 SYDVKM. Losses at the gene ends were 1 base for V and 5 bases for J; bases not matched to a gene: 8. CDR3 loop: CASSLSSGPPLDTQYF. As DNA, the CDR3 is TGTGCCAGCAGTTTATCTAGCGGGCCCCCATTAGATACGCAGTATTTT.

Many counts were recorded for this clonotype. CDR3 sequence (DNA): TGTGCCACCAGGGGACAGGGGTCGTCCACAGATACGCAGTATTTT. Translating gives CATRGQGSSTDTQYF. The chain couples TRBV24-1 to TRBJ2-3; TRBD1 matches at 10 bases. The CDR3 is made up of 15 amino acids. Germline CDR1 KGHDR, CDR2 SFDVKD. With V trimmed by 7 bases and J by 2 bases, 5 bases remained unmatched.

This clonotype has a count of ten or more. The chain carries TRBV7-2 and TRBJ2-1; D not certain. CDR1 SGHTA and CDR2 FQGNSA come from the germline V gene. Trimming cost V 2 bases and J 4 bases, with 9 bases left between them. The CDR3 sequence is 14 residues long. CDR3 DNA sequence: TGTGCCAGCAGCTTACCGGTAAATTACAATGAGCAGTTCTTC. It specifies CASSLPVNYNEQFF.

This clonotype has a handful of counts. V and J are TRBV5-1 and TRBJ2-1; 11 positions match TRBD2. The germline CDR1 and CDR2 sequences are SGHRS and YFSETQ. V shed 6 bases and J 3 bases; nucleotides not matched to a gene: 8. The CDR3 contains 16 residues. In DNA, the CDR3 is TGCGCCAGCACCCTCCCAACTAGCGGGGGCTACAATGAGCAGTTCTTC. It yields the protein CASTLPTSGGYNEQFF.

This clonotype was seen repeatedly, ten times or more. The chain recombines TRBV20-1 with TRBJ2-1; unclear D gene. Between the trimmed V and J ends, which lost 6 bases and 7 bases, there was a span of 10 bases. CDR1 and CDR2 from the germline V gene are DFQATT and SNEGSKA (reference sequence). This CDR3 has 11 amino acids. The CDR3 sequence: CSASDVNEQFF. CDR3 in DNA: TGCAGTGCATCAGACGTTAATGAGCAGTTCTTC.